Listed below are T cell receptor beta chains from one sample, sequenced in a study of cytomegalovirus exposure and HLA in healthy donors. Libraries were prepared by immunoSEQ multiplex PCR; TCRdb keeps only in-frame clonotypes and omits some of them. The sample gives approximately 98,000 clones, 74% of which show up once; around 1.8% is in the top ten. Sequencing was done on a sample of PBMCs. Source of these receptors: a male donor in good health and CMV-seronegative. The CDR3 runs from the conserved cysteine through the conserved F or W. Each record gives: clone size, J gene, V gene, D gene, CDR3 protein, CDR3 DNA. The D gene is left open where the match is weak. The size entry is marked missing in some rows and otherwise reads once, few, many or a size class.

few | TRBJ2-5 | TRBV27 | TRBD1 | CASRQGGQTQYF | TGTGCCAGCAGACAGGGGGGTCAGACCCAGTACTTC
NA | TRBJ2-1 | TRBV5-1 | TRBD2 | CASSLMASGSGSNEQFF | TGCGCCAGCAGCTTGATGGCTAGCGGGAGTGGTAGCAATGAGCAGTTCTTC
NA | TRBJ2-1 | TRBV4-3 | NA | CASSQVRLGPPYNEQFF | TGCGCCAGCAGCCAAGTACGCCTTGGGCCCCCATACAATGAGCAGTTCTTC
once | TRBJ2-7 | TRBV28 | NA | CASSLSRRDGSYEQYF | TGTGCCAGCAGTTTATCCAGGAGGGACGGTTCCTACGAGCAGTACTTC
NA | TRBJ1-5 | TRBV10-3 | NA | CAISESLGGTGNQPQHF | TGTGCCATCAGTGAGTCTTTGGGGGGGACGGGAAATCAGCCCCAGCATTTT
NA | TRBJ1-5 | TRBV25-1 | NA | CASSESGLDQPQHF | TGTGCCAGCAGTGAATCGGGACTTGATCAGCCCCAGCATTTT
NA | TRBJ1-5 | TRBV19 | NA | CASNRPGPNQPQHF | TGTGCCAGTAACCGTCCAGGGCCAAATCAGCCCCAGCATTTT
few | TRBJ2-7 | TRBV6-1 | NA | CASSEQQGYPYEQYF | TGTGCCAGCAGTGAACAACAGGGATATCCCTACGAGCAGTACTTC
few | TRBJ2-3 | TRBV6-5 | NA | CASSQTRLRTDTQYF | TGTGCCAGCAGCCAAACCCGACTGCGCACAGATACGCAGTATTTT
NA | TRBJ2-7 | TRBV7-2 | TRBD2 | CASSMNLAGGHLHF | TGTGCCAGCAGCATGAATCTAGCGGGAGGCCATTTACACTTC
NA | TRBJ1-1 | TRBV9 | NA | CASSVDDRRKTEAFF | TGTGCCAGCAGCGTAGACGACAGACGAAAGACTGAAGCTTTCTTT
NA | TRBJ1-1 | TRBV5-4 | NA | CASSLAWQPEAFF | TGTGCCAGCAGCTTGGCTTGGCAACCTGAAGCTTTCTTT
NA | TRBJ2-1 | TRBV13 | TRBD1 | CASSLFYRGHYNEQFF | TGTGCCAGCAGCTTATTTTACAGGGGGCACTACAATGAGCAGTTCTTC
NA | TRBJ1-3 | TRBV10-3 | TRBD1 | CAIRDRDGNTIYF | TGTGCCATCAGGGACAGGGATGGAAACACCATATATTTT
few | TRBJ1-1 | TRBV6-1 | NA | CASSFTQGNTEAFF | TGTGCCAGCAGTTTTACACAGGGGAACACTGAAGCTTTCTTT
NA | TRBJ1-1 | TRBV20-1 | NA | CSGAPGTEAFF | TGCAGTGGAGCCCCGGGCACTGAAGCTTTCTTT
NA | TRBJ2-5 | TRBV18 | NA | CASSPQGGQETQYF | TGTGCCAGCTCTCCTCAGGGGGGCCAAGAGACCCAGTACTTC
NA | TRBJ2-7 | TRBV13 | TRBD1 | CASSPGTGDYEQYF | TGTGCCAGCAGCCCCGGGACAGGGGACTACGAGCAGTACTTC
NA | TRBJ2-3 | TRBV4-2 | NA | CASSQEGQGPQYF | TGTGCCAGCAGCCAAGAGGGGCAGGGGCCGCAGTATTTT
few | TRBJ1-1 | TRBV4-1 | NA | CASSQGGWRVSGVDTEAFF | TGCGCCAGCAGCCAAGGAGGATGGAGGGTCTCTGGAGTGGACACTGAAGCTTTCTTT
few | TRBJ2-7 | TRBV30 | NA | CAWSIPGAVSKQYF | TGTGCCTGGAGTATTCCTGGGGCCGTAAGCAAGCAGTACTTC
NA | TRBJ2-3 | TRBV27 | NA | CASTPEVNWITTSTDTQYF | TGTGCCAGCACCCCCGAAGTCAATTGGATTACTACTAGCACAGATACGCAGTATTTT